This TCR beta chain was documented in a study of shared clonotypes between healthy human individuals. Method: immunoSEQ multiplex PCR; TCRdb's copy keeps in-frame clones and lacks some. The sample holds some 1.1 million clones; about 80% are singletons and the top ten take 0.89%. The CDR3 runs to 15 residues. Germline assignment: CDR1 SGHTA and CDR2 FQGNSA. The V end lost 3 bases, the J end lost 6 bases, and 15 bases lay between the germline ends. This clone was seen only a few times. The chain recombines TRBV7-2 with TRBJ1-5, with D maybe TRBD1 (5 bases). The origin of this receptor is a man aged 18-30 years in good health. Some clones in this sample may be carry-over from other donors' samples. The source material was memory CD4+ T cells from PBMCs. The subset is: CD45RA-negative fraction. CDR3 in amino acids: CASSFKSGRGQPQHF. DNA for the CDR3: TGTGCCAGCAGCTTTAAGTCAGGGAGGGGTCAGCCCCAGCATTTT.